The sequence of this TCR beta chain was determined in a study of vaccination effects on CD4 cells after COVID-19. Sequencing followed a ViraFEST assay step that expanded antigen-specific CD4+ T cells with viral peptide pools. The culture ran for around ten days before CD4+ T cells were isolated. PCR confirmed that the person was infected with SARS-CoV-2 between March and December 2020. Half the medium was replaced with IL-2 medium on days 3 and 7. Germline CDR1 MNHEY, CDR2 SVGAGI. The CDR3 totals 14 residues. V lost 6 bases, J lost 8 bases, and 14 bases lay in between. A word on this clone: Antigen: not known.

Sequencing used immunoSEQ multiplex PCR; TCRdb keeps in-frame clones, though not all of them. Among 20,000 to 30,000 clones, 75% to 80% were seen once, and the ten largest hold about 19%. This TCR was recovered from a human donor who had a prior SARS-CoV-2 infection. The sample here was CD4+ T cells from PBMCs cultured with HCoV-NL63 spike peptides, taken before COVID-19 vaccination. The V and J genes are TRBV6-5 and TRBJ1-6; D gene ambiguous. CDR3 loop: CASSLGRGHSPLHF. In DNA form, the CDR3 reads TGTGCCAGCAGCCTCGGACGCGGTCATTCACCCCTCCACTTT.